Below are 25 T cell receptor beta chains sequenced from a single sample in a study of cytomegalovirus exposure and HLA in healthy donors. It was with 60 Vbeta and 13 Jbeta primers that the PCR ran. Sequenced by immunoSEQ multiplex PCR; TCRdb stores in-frame clones only, minus some. The table records 180,000 or so clones, nearly 80% of them present only once. The sequencing input was PBMCs. These receptors originate from a man between 50 and 59 years old in good health and CMV-seropositive.

J is TRBJ1-2 and V is TRBV20-1; TRBD1 is a possible D gene (6 bases). There are 10 residues in the CDR3. Germline V gives CDR1 DFQATT, CDR2 SNEGSKA (reference sequence). V was pared by 7 bases and J by 8 bases, with 11 bases between. The CDR3 reads CSGWQGGYTF. The CDR3 region has the DNA TGCAGTGGGTGGCAGGGGGGCTACACCTTC.

This sequence joins TRBV14 and TRBJ1-2; 7 bases align to TRBD1. J lost 8 bases, V lost 1 base, and 1 base had no gene match. Germline V CDR1 and CDR2: SGHDN, FVKESK. The CDR3 consists of 12 residues. The CDR3 DNA sequence: TGTGCCAGCAGCCAAGGACAGGGCGGCTACACCTTC. Amino acids: CASSQGQGGYTF.

V usage is TRBV28 and J usage is TRBJ1-1, with 8 nucleotides matching TRBD1. This CDR3 comprises 14 residues. CDR1 is MDHEN, CDR2 SYDVKM, per germline. With 6 bases clipped from V and 4 bases from J, the junction kept 7 bases outside the gene matches. CDR3 in DNA: TGTGCCAGCAGGACAGGGGCGCCATTCACTGAAGCTTTCTTT. As protein: CASRTGAPFTEAFF.

V gene TRBV5-5 combines with J gene TRBJ1-2; 7 bases fit TRBD1. The germline V gene has CDR1 SGHKS and CDR2 YYEKEE (reference sequence). CDR3 size: 13 residues. V trimming: 4 bases; J trimming: 1 base; junction bases outside the gene matches: 1. CDR3 DNA: TGTGCCAGCAGCGGGACAGTTAACTATGGCTACACCTTC. This gives the protein CASSGTVNYGYTF.

The rearrangement links TRBV5-1 to TRBJ1-3; D is possibly TRBD1 (5 bases). The CDR3 loop spans 14 amino acids. Germline CDR1 reads SGHRS; CDR2 reads YFSETQ. The V and J ends lost 0 bases and 12 bases respectively, with 16 bases between them. CDR3 loop: CASSLVRADSNIYF. The CDR3 bases are TGCGCCAGCAGCTTGGTTCGTGCCGACAGCAACATATATTTT.

This clone has just a few counts. The V gene is TRBV6-1, the J gene TRBJ1-2; TRBD1 agrees at 9 bases. From germline, CDR1 is MNHNS and CDR2 SASEGT. The CDR3 loop spans 15 amino acids. V lost 3 bases and J lost 1; bases outside the gene matches: 3. The CDR3 DNA reads as TGTGCCAGCAGTGATGAGGGACAGGGTAACTATGGCTACACCTTC. Encoded protein: CASSDEGQGNYGYTF.

V gene TRBV28 combines with J gene TRBJ1-3; D call uncertain. V was trimmed by 4 bases and J by 0 bases, leaving 13 bases between them. Germline V gene sequence: CDR1 MDHEN, CDR2 SYDVKM. This CDR3 has 16 amino acids. This chain's CDR3 is CASSWGGPRSGNTIYF. CDR3 nucleotide sequence: TGTGCCAGCAGTTGGGGAGGCCCTCGCTCTGGAAACACCATATATTTT.

V and J are TRBV10-1 and TRBJ2-4; D is perhaps TRBD1 (6 bases). The CDR3 consists of 15 residues. Between the trimmed V and J ends, which lost 4 bases and 4 bases, there was a span of 14 bases. CDR1 and CDR2 from the germline V gene are WNHNN and SYGVQD (reference sequence). This CDR3 reads CASSGTGTPKNIQYF. CDR3 DNA: TGCGCCAGCAGTGGGACCGGGACACCTAAAAACATTCAGTACTTC.

The CDR3 reads CASSSRSNQPQHF. The CDR3 nucleotides are TGTGCCAGCAGCTCCCGTAGCAATCAGCCCCAGCATTTT. This chain links TRBV7-9 with TRBJ1-5; D unresolved. Trimming left V 4 bases short and J 0 bases short, with 4 bases between. CDR3 length equals 13 residues. Germline lookup yields CDR1 SEHNR and CDR2 FQNEAQ (reference sequence).

The genes are TRBV28 and TRBJ2-5; 7 positions match TRBD2. Germline V gives CDR1 MDHEN, CDR2 SYDVKM. J gave up 7 bases and V 2 bases, and 10 bases lay outside the gene matches. The CDR3 covers 15 residues. The CDR3 DNA sequence: TGTGCCAGCAGTTTAGGGGGGGACCTCTCGGTGACCCAGTACTTC. Translating it yields CASSLGGDLSVTQYF.

The CDR3 region has the DNA TGTGCCAGCAGCCCCCCGGGACAGAAATCCTACGAGCAGTACTTC. The encoded protein is CASSPPGQKSYEQYF. V usage is TRBV7-8 and J usage is TRBJ2-7, with TRBD1 identical over 7 bases. This CDR3 has 15 amino acids. Looked up from germline, CDR1 is SGHVS and CDR2 is FQNEAQ. V lost 5 bases to trimming and J lost 1 base; unmatched junction nucleotides: 8.

The chain is built from TRBV4-1 and TRBJ2-5, with 9 positions matching TRBD2. With 1 base clipped from V and 3 bases from J, the junction kept 3 bases outside the gene matches. The CDR3 is made up of 15 amino acids. Germline V lookup: CDR1 MGHRA, CDR2 YSYEKL. CDR3 sequence: CASSQVGLAKETQYF. CDR3 nucleotide sequence: TGCGCCAGCAGCCAAGTGGGACTAGCAAAAGAGACCCAGTACTTC.

The chain employs TRBV4-3 and TRBJ2-3; 11 bases line up with TRBD1. Trimming took 1 base from V and 0 from J; bases not matched to a gene: 18. This CDR3 is 22 amino acids long. Germline V lookup: CDR1 LGHNA, CDR2 YSLEER. CDR3 nucleotide sequence: TGCGCCAGCAGCCAAGGGTTCCTGTTTTTGGGACAGGGGGAAGTTAGCACAGATACGCAGTATTTT. Translation: CASSQGFLFLGQGEVSTDTQYF.

The gene calls are TRBV6-5 and TRBJ2-2; 13 bases align to TRBD2. Unmatched junction bases numbered 1, after V lost 0 bases and J lost 6 bases. Germline CDR1 reads MNHEY; CDR2 reads SVGAGI. The CDR3 is 16 amino acids. This chain's CDR3 is CASSYSGLAGPGELFF. In DNA form, the CDR3 reads TGTGCCAGCAGTTACTCGGGACTAGCGGGGCCCGGGGAGCTGTTTTTT.

This clone showed up just once. The chain links TRBV12-5 to TRBJ2-1, with a possible D match to TRBD1 (5 bases). V dropped 7 bases and J dropped 8 bases, with 18 bases sitting between them. This CDR3 comprises 14 residues. Germline V gene lookup returns CDR1 LGHNT and CDR2 FRNRAP. The CDR3 protein is CASAQDTHGDEQFF. The DNA for the CDR3 is TGTGCTAGTGCCCAGGACACTCATGGGGATGAGCAGTTCTTC. The variable domain in full, with the rest retrieved from reference TRBV12-5 and TRBJ2-1, is DARVTQTPRHKVTEMGQEVTMRCQPILGHNTVFWYRQTMMQGLELLAYFRNRAPLDDSGMPKDRFSAEMPDATLATLKIQPSEPRDSAVYFCASAQDTHGDEQFFGPGTRLTVL.

The genes are TRBV7-2 and TRBJ2-1; a weak D match, TRBD1 (5 bases). CDR1 is SGHTA, CDR2 FQGNSA, per germline. V gave up 0 bases and J gave up 7 bases, with 16 bases separating them. CDR3 size: 16 residues. CDR3 DNA: TGTGCCAGCAGCTTAGCGTCGCCAGGGTTATGGAATGAGCAGTTCTTC. Protein sequence: CASSLASPGLWNEQFF.

The rearrangement joins TRBV6-5 to TRBJ1-6, with TRBD1 identical over 7 bases. This CDR3 is built from 14 residues. The trim removed 8 bases at V and 7 bases at J, leaving 8 bases unmatched. Per the germline V gene, CDR1 is MNHEY and CDR2 is SVGAGI. In DNA, the CDR3 is TGTGCCAGCCGACCCGACAGGGTGAATTCACCCCTCCACTTT. It yields the protein CASRPDRVNSPLHF.

The rearrangement uses TRBV18 and TRBJ2-7; 7 bases agree with TRBD1. V lost 2 bases, J lost 2 bases, and 12 bases stayed unmatched. CDR1 is KGHSH and CDR2 is LQKENI in the germline V gene. The CDR3 is 17 residues long. This chain's CDR3 is CASSPTGDRQGTYEQYV. The CDR3 DNA reads as TGTGCCAGCTCACCAACAGGGGACAGACAGGGAACCTACGAGCAGTACGTC.

The chain is built from TRBV4-2 and TRBJ2-1, with D maybe TRBD2 (5 bases). CDR3 length: 15 residues. V was clipped by 0 bases and J by 8 bases, with 14 bases between them. Germline V gives CDR1 LGHNA, CDR2 YNFKEQ. CDR3 sequence reads: CASSQDLSSKDEQFF. The CDR3 DNA reads as TGTGCCAGCAGCCAAGATCTTTCTAGCAAAGATGAGCAGTTCTTC.

The chain uses TRBV6-5 and TRBJ2-1; 9 bases match TRBD2. The germline V gene has CDR1 MNHEY and CDR2 SVGAGI. V shed 3 bases and J 6 bases; nucleotides not matched to a gene: 6. The CDR3 is 15 amino acids. The CDR3 protein is CASSYLGLATNEQFF. Here the CDR3 DNA reads TGTGCCAGCAGTTATTTGGGACTAGCCACCAATGAGCAGTTCTTC.

The J gene is TRBJ1-3, the V gene TRBV5-1; maybe TRBD1 (5 bases). The CDR3 is made up of 16 amino acids. CDR1 is SGHRS, CDR2 YFSETQ, per germline. The ends were cut back, 5 bases at V and 1 base at J, with 16 bases in the middle. CDR3 sequence (DNA): TGCGCCAGCAGAGATGCAGGGAATCTATCTGGAAACACCATATATTTT. It yields the protein CASRDAGNLSGNTIYF. Full variable domain (outside the CDR3, taken from reference TRBV5-1 and TRBJ1-3): KAGVTQTPRYLIKTRGQQVTLSCSPISGHRSVSWYQQTPGQGLQFLFEYFSETQRNKGNFPGRFSGRQFSNSRSEMNVSTLELGDSALYLCASRDAGNLSGNTIYFGEGSWLTVV.

This clone was seen a single time. CDR3 nucleotides: TGTGCCACCCAGGGCTATATCAGGGGGCTAGGTACTGAAGCTTTCTTT. Translating gives CATQGYIRGLGTEAFF. The chain has TRBV19 and TRBJ1-1; TRBD1 matches at 8 bases. The ends lost 10 bases at V and 5 bases at J; junction bases unmatched: 18. CDR3 size: 16 residues. Germline loops: CDR1 LNHDA, CDR2 SQIVND (reference sequence).

CDR3 amino acids: CASTSGGGGNSPLHF. The CDR3 nucleotides read TGTGCCAGCACCTCGGGAGGGGGCGGGAATTCACCCCTCCACTTT. This chain connects TRBV28 to TRBJ1-6, with 7 positions matching TRBD1. The CDR3 spans 15 residues. The V gene's germline CDR1 is MDHEN and CDR2 SYDVKM. The V gene end was trimmed by 7 bases and the J gene end by 7 bases; junction bases not matched to a gene: 10.

The chain carries TRBV11-2 and TRBJ2-1; no definite D call. Trimming pared 6 bases from V and 1 base from J, leaving 13 bases between. The CDR3 totals 15 residues. Germline loops: CDR1 SGHAT, CDR2 FQNNGV. The CDR3 DNA is TGTGCCAGCAGTCCCGGGTCGATGTCCTACAATGAGCAGTTCTTC. It specifies CASSPGSMSYNEQFF.

The rearrangement links TRBV7-7 to TRBJ2-1; 13 positions agree with TRBD2. Per germline, CDR1 SSHAT and CDR2 FNYEAQ (reference sequence). This CDR3 has 16 residues. Trimming removed 5 bases from V and 5 bases from J; junction bases left unmatched: 6. CDR3: CASSTGLAGANNEQFF. The DNA for the CDR3 is TGTGCCAGCAGCACCGGACTAGCGGGGGCCAACAATGAGCAGTTCTTC.